The 27 T cell receptor beta chains presented below share a single source sample, sequenced in a study of blood T cell repertoires in COVID-19. Repertoires were generated with immunoSEQ multiplex PCR, while TCRdb's copy carries only in-frame clones and drops some. The data show roughly 200,000 clones, with 65% to 90% seen just once and about 4% held by the top ten. Sequenced sample: PBMCs or T cells enriched from blood (not recorded which). Receptors originate from a woman aged 25-40 years who had been exposed to COVID-19.

The gene calls are TRBV5-1 and TRBJ2-7; tentatively, D is TRBD2 (5 bases). Per the germline V gene, CDR1 is SGHRS and CDR2 is YFSETQ. V was pared by 1 base and J by 6 bases, with 11 bases between. The CDR3 has 13 amino acids. The CDR3 sequence: CASSLIEGSEQYF. In nucleotides, the CDR3 is TGCGCCAGCAGCTTGATAGAGGGAAGCGAGCAGTACTTC.

In its sample, this clone was seen once. The chain uses TRBV15 and TRBJ1-1; 7 positions match TRBD1. CDR1 and CDR2 (germline): LNHNV, YYDKDF (reference sequence). The CDR3 sequence is 17 residues long. The junction had 12 bases not matched to a gene; V was cut back by 5 bases and J by 0 bases. The CDR3 DNA reads TGTGCCACCAGCGACAGGGCGACCTGGGAGATGAACACTGAAGCTTTCTTT. This codes for CATSDRATWEMNTEAFF. The variable domain in full, with the rest retrieved from reference TRBV15 and TRBJ1-1, is DAMVIQNPRYQVTQFGKPVTLSCSQTLNHNVMYWYQQKSSQAPKLLFHYYDKDFNNEADTPDNFQSRRPNTSFCFLDIRSPGLGDTAMYLCATSDRATWEMNTEAFFGQGTRLTVV.

The chain has TRBV11-2 and TRBJ2-7, with D perhaps TRBD2 (6 bases). CDR1 and CDR2 from the germline V gene are SGHAT and FQNNGV. This CDR3 contains 14 residues. V was pared by 1 base and J by 3 bases, with 10 bases between. The CDR3: CASSLGGTGYEQYF. CDR3 sequence (DNA): TGTGCCAGCAGCTTAGGCGGGACGGGCTACGAGCAGTACTTC.

The CDR3, as DNA: TGTGCCACCAAGTCCGGGACTACCCGGGCTGAGCAGTTCTTC. As protein: CATKSGTTRAEQFF. The J gene is TRBJ2-1, the V gene TRBV2, with 7 positions matching TRBD2. Germline CDR1 and CDR2: SNHLY and FYNNEI. The CDR3 sequence is 14 residues long. Trimming cost V 10 bases and J 9 bases; bases outside gene matches: 15. The entire variable domain, with the rest obtained from reference TRBV2 and TRBJ2-1, is as follows: EPEVTQTPSHQVTQMGQEVILRCVPISNHLYFYWYRQILGQKVEFLVSFYNNEISEKSEIFDDQFSVERPDGSNFTLKIRSTKLEDSAMYFCATKSGTTRAEQFFGPGTRLTVL.

The chain recombines TRBV5-1 with TRBJ1-2; possible D gene TRBD1, 6 bases. The CDR3 spans 15 residues. CDR1 SGHRS and CDR2 YFSETQ come from the germline V gene. V shed 0 bases and J shed 3 bases, with 12 bases lying between them. CDR3: CASSLDVTGYYGYTF. The DNA of the CDR3 is TGCGCCAGCAGCTTGGATGTGACAGGCTACTATGGCTACACCTTC.

V is TRBV12-5 and J is TRBJ2-7, with 11 bases lining up with TRBD1. Trimming took 5 bases from V and 3 from J; bases not matched to a gene: 3. CDR3 length: 14 amino acids. Per germline, CDR1 LGHNT and CDR2 FRNRAP. CDR3 amino acids: CASGAGTGGYEQYF. Here the CDR3 DNA reads TGTGCTAGTGGTGCCGGGACAGGGGGCTACGAGCAGTACTTC.

V gene TRBV27 combines with J gene TRBJ2-1; TRBD2 agrees at 13 bases. With 4 bases clipped from V and 5 bases from J, the junction kept 8 bases outside the gene matches. This CDR3 is built from 17 residues. Germline-derived CDR1 and CDR2 are MNHEY and SMNVEV (reference sequence). CDR3 sequence: CASSSLLAGGWDNEQFF. The CDR3, as DNA: TGTGCCAGCAGTTCCCTACTAGCGGGGGGGTGGGACAATGAGCAGTTCTTC.

The chain combines TRBV24-1 with TRBJ2-3; D not certain. The V and J ends lost 3 bases and 4 bases respectively, with 13 bases between them. The CDR3 runs to 15 residues. CDR1 is KGHDR, CDR2 SFDVKD, per germline. CDR3: CATSDAHSRADTQYF. The DNA of the CDR3 is TGTGCCACCAGTGATGCGCATTCTCGAGCAGATACGCAGTATTTT.

This rearrangement joins TRBV19 to TRBJ2-3; TRBD2 is a possible D gene (6 bases). The CDR3 length is 9 residues. Germline V gene lookup returns CDR1 LNHDA and CDR2 SQIVND (reference sequence). DNA for the CDR3: TGTGCGCGGGAAGATACGCAGTATTTT. This codes for CAREDTQYF.

This chain connects TRBV2 to TRBJ2-1, with unresolved D. CDR1 is SNHLY and CDR2 is FYNNEI in the germline V gene. Trimming took 10 bases from V and 7 from J, leaving 14 bases between them. The CDR3 is 12 residues long. The CDR3 DNA reads as TGTGCCACCAGGTATGGGCTAAATGAGCAGTTCTTC. Amino acid sequence: CATRYGLNEQFF.

J is TRBJ1-6 and V is TRBV27; D ambiguous. The CDR3 loop spans 13 amino acids. The V end lost 8 bases, the J end lost 2 bases, and 7 bases lay between the germline ends. Germline-derived CDR1 and CDR2 are MNHEY and SMNVEV (reference sequence). The CDR3 reads CASLRAYNSPLHF. The CDR3, as DNA: TGTGCCAGCTTGAGGGCCTATAATTCACCCCTCCACTTT.

The chain couples TRBV6-5 to TRBJ2-3; 8 bases are a match to TRBD2. Trimming took 2 bases from V and 4 from J; bases not matched to a gene: 5. Germline values: CDR1 MNHEY, CDR2 SVGAGI. The CDR3 has 15 residues. CDR3 DNA: TGTGCCAGCAGTTACCGTCTAGCGGGCCCAGATACGCAGTATTTT. It yields the protein CASSYRLAGPDTQYF.

The V and J genes are TRBV15 and TRBJ1-3; 8 positions agree with TRBD1. Unmatched junction bases numbered 5, after V lost 2 bases and J lost 2 bases. The germline V gene has CDR1 LNHNV and CDR2 YYDKDF (reference sequence). This CDR3 has 16 amino acids. CDR3 residues: CATSRHFRGPGNTIYF. The CDR3 DNA reads as TGTGCCACCAGCAGACACTTCAGGGGGCCTGGAAACACCATATATTTT.

This chain uses TRBV2 with TRBJ1-2; no definite D call. V gave up 6 bases and J gave up 5 bases, with 19 bases separating them. This CDR3 is built from 15 residues. Per germline, CDR1 SNHLY and CDR2 FYNNEI. The CDR3, as DNA: TGTGCCAGCAGGATAGTCCGGTCACCGATATATGGCTACACCTTC. Its protein product is CASRIVRSPIYGYTF.

This rearrangement joins TRBV2 to TRBJ2-7, with 7 bases lining up with TRBD1. CDR3 length: 13 amino acids. V was clipped by 6 bases and J by 6 bases; unmatched bases: 8. CDR1 SNHLY and CDR2 FYNNEI come from the germline V gene. The CDR3 nucleotides are TGTGCCAGCAGGGTCACAGGGGTTGTCGAGCAGTACTTC. It encodes CASRVTGVVEQYF. Full variable domain (missing parts from reference TRBV2 and TRBJ2-7): EPEVTQTPSHQVTQMGQEVILRCVPISNHLYFYWYRQILGQKVEFLVSFYNNEISEKSEIFDDQFSVERPDGSNFTLKIRSTKLEDSAMYFCASRVTGVVEQYFGPGTRLTVT.

This clone has just a few counts. The rearrangement uses TRBV30 and TRBJ1-3; 7 bases line up with TRBD1. This CDR3 region has 11 residues. The germline CDR1 and CDR2 sequences are GTSNPN and SVGIG (reference sequence). Unmatched junction bases numbered 7, after V lost 2 bases and J lost 15 bases. Written as DNA, the CDR3 is TGTGCCTGGAGTCCAGGGGGGATCAGATATTTT. As protein: CAWSPGGIRYF.

The chain couples TRBV28 to TRBJ1-4; TRBD1 agrees at 7 bases. The germline V gene has CDR1 MDHEN and CDR2 SYDVKM. J was trimmed by 3 bases and V by 5 bases; bases with no gene match: 9. This CDR3 region has 16 residues. The DNA for the CDR3 is TGTGCCAGCAGTATTACCGGACAGGTCTCTAATGAAAAACTGTTTTTT. Amino acid sequence: CASSITGQVSNEKLFF.

The chain carries TRBV3-1 (or the pseudogene TRBV3-2) and TRBJ1-1; 9 bases match TRBD1. The CDR3 is made up of 15 amino acids. CDR1 and CDR2 from the germline V gene are LGHDT and YNNKEL (reference sequence). Trimming took 0 bases from V and 3 from J; bases not matched to a gene: 2. CDR3 nucleotides: TGTGCCAGCAGCCAAGATGGGACAGGGCACACTGAAGCTTTCTTT. Translating gives CASSQDGTGHTEAFF.

This clone showed up just a few times. V and J are TRBV5-6 and TRBJ1-2; D is undetermined. The CDR3 covers 13 residues. Germline CDR1 is SGHDT and CDR2 is YYEEEE. The ends were cut back, 7 bases at V and 0 bases at J, with 10 bases in the middle. DNA of the CDR3: TGTGCCAGCCACCTAACAGCTAACTATGGCTACACCTTC. Translated: CASHLTANYGYTF.

V and J are TRBV12-5 and TRBJ2-1, with TRBD2 identical over 7 bases. The CDR3 is made up of 16 amino acids. The ends lost 2 bases at V and 2 bases at J; junction bases unmatched: 6. Germline V gene lookup returns CDR1 LGHNT and CDR2 FRNRAP. The CDR3 DNA sequence: TGTGCTAGTGGTTTGCCCCTCGCGGGGGCCTACAATGAGCAGTTCTTC. It encodes CASGLPLAGAYNEQFF.

This clone came up a few times. This chain links TRBV10-2 with TRBJ2-1, with 12 bases that match TRBD2. CDR1 is WSHSY, CDR2 SAAADI, per germline. CDR3 length equals 14 residues. With V trimmed by 7 bases and J by 7 bases, 5 bases remained unmatched. CDR3 loop: CASILAGGGNEQFF. As DNA, the CDR3 is TGCGCCAGCATACTAGCGGGGGGTGGGAATGAGCAGTTCTTC.

The chain combines TRBV2 with TRBJ1-1; 7 positions agree with TRBD1. In germline, CDR1 is SNHLY, CDR2 FYNNEI. The V segment lost 3 bases and the J segment 6 bases; nucleotides outside the gene matches: 7. CDR3 size: 14 residues. The CDR3 DNA sequence: TGTGCCAGCAGTGAGGGACAGCCCCCCTCTGAAGCTTTCTTT. Encoded protein: CASSEGQPPSEAFF.

Written as DNA, the CDR3 is TGTGCCAGCTCACCCGGCGGGCTGAGTGGCTACACCTTC. It encodes CASSPGGLSGYTF. The gene calls are TRBV18 and TRBJ1-2; D unresolved. CDR3 size: 13 residues. The V and J ends lost 3 bases and 7 bases respectively, with 12 bases between them. CDR1 and CDR2 (germline): KGHSH, LQKENI.

The V gene is TRBV20-1, the J gene TRBJ2-7; D not certain. The CDR3 covers 13 residues. The V end lost 3 bases, the J end lost 2 bases, and 11 bases lay between the germline ends. Germline CDR1 and CDR2: DFQATT and SNEGSKA (reference sequence). CDR3 loop: CSASLKNPYEQYF. The CDR3 DNA reads TGCAGTGCTAGTCTAAAGAATCCCTACGAGCAGTACTTC.

The chain couples TRBV11-2 to TRBJ2-7, with 7 bases aligning to TRBD1. The length of the CDR3 is 15 residues. In germline, CDR1 is SGHAT, CDR2 FQNNGV. The V gene end was trimmed by 5 bases and the J gene end by 2 bases; junction bases not matched to a gene: 9. For the CDR3, the DNA is TGTGCCAGCAGCGTGCACAGGGGTAACGCCTACGAGCAGTACTTC. This codes for CASSVHRGNAYEQYF.

The chain links TRBV19 to TRBJ1-1; D is perhaps TRBD1 (6 bases). Trimming left V 7 bases short and J 3 bases short, with 12 bases between. This CDR3 contains 13 residues. Germline CDR1 is LNHDA and CDR2 is SQIVND (reference sequence). DNA of the CDR3: TGTGCCAGTACGACAGGACCCGACACTGAAGCTTTCTTT. This sequence encodes CASTTGPDTEAFF. The complete variable domain, with remaining parts taken from reference TRBV19 and TRBJ1-1, reads DGGITQSPKYLFRKEGQNVTLSCEQNLNHDAMYWYRQDPGQGLRLIYYSQIVNDFQKGDIAEGYSVSREKKESFPLTVTSAQKNPTAFYLCASTTGPDTEAFFGQGTRLTVV.

The chain recombines TRBV27 with TRBJ1-6, with 11 bases that match TRBD1. Germline trimming cut 5 bases from V and 9 bases from J; bases unmatched to any gene: 9. Germline loops: CDR1 MNHEY, CDR2 SMNVEV (reference sequence). The CDR3 loop spans 16 amino acids. CDR3 sequence: CASSITGGTGGSPLHF. The CDR3 DNA is TGTGCCAGCAGTATTACCGGAGGGACAGGGGGTTCACCCCTCCACTTT.